Following are 25 T cell receptor beta chains from one sample sequenced in a study of blood T cell repertoires in COVID-19. Measured with immunoSEQ multiplex PCR; TCRdb has only the in-frame clones, and not every one. This sample carries about 210,000 clones, 89% of them seen once, and the ten largest clones take around 8.4%. Sample: PBMCs or T cells enriched from blood (not recorded which). The receptor source for this set is a woman between 18 and 30 years old who had recovered from COVID-19.

CDR3 sequence reads: CASSQGPGSGYEQYF. In DNA form, the CDR3 reads TGTGCCAGCAGCCAAGGCCCAGGGTCGGGCTACGAGCAGTACTTC. The chain combines TRBV3-1 (or the pseudogene TRBV3-2) with TRBJ2-7; possible D gene TRBD1, 5 bases. Trimming pared 1 base from V and 3 bases from J, leaving 13 bases between. The CDR3 is made up of 15 amino acids. The germline V gene encodes CDR1 LGHDT and CDR2 YNNKEL (reference sequence).

The V gene is TRBV6-5, the J gene TRBJ2-3, with a tentative D call TRBD2 (6 bases). This CDR3 is 13 amino acids long. Germline-derived CDR1 and CDR2 are MNHEY and SVGAGI. Trimming cost V 10 bases and J 2 bases, with 13 bases left between them. The CDR3 loop reads CATSGSNTDTQYF. For the CDR3, the DNA is TGTGCCACGTCCGGGAGCAACACAGATACGCAGTATTTT.

The chain joins TRBV6-5 to TRBJ2-7; D gene unclear. The V gene lost 8 bases and the J gene lost 4 bases, with 18 bases spanning the gap. Germline values: CDR1 MNHEY, CDR2 SVGAGI. There are 14 residues in the CDR3. The CDR3 nucleotides are TGTGCCAGCTACGGTACGAACAGTGATTACGAGCAGTACTTC. Translated, it gives CASYGTNSDYEQYF.

This clone was recorded a few times. The chain employs TRBV7-9 and TRBJ2-7, with D possibly TRBD2 on 6 matching bases. The germline gives CDR1 SEHNR, CDR2 FQNEAQ (reference sequence). CDR3 length equals 13 residues. V was shortened by 3 bases and J by 7 bases, with 13 bases between the two germline ends. The CDR3 region is CASSFAWGREQYF. In DNA form, the CDR3 reads TGTGCCAGCAGCTTCGCCTGGGGGAGGGAGCAGTACTTC.

This clone was detected a few times. CDR3 bases: TGTGCCAGCAGCTCGCGGCGGACCGGGGAGCTGTTTTTT. Its translation is CASSSRRTGELFF. The chain employs TRBV11-2 and TRBJ2-2; no clear D gene. The germline V and J ends were trimmed by 4 bases and 5 bases, with 8 bases remaining between them. The V gene's germline CDR1 is SGHAT and CDR2 FQNNGV. This CDR3 is 13 amino acids long.

There are a few counts of this clone. The chain couples TRBV4-1 to TRBJ1-5; TRBD1 might be the D (6 bases). The germline gives CDR1 MGHRA, CDR2 YSYEKL. The CDR3 runs to 17 residues. The V end was cut by 0 bases, the J end by 6 bases, with 18 bases between. The CDR3 region is CASSQDRLGGAGQPQHF. In nucleotides, the CDR3 is TGCGCCAGCAGCCAAGATAGATTAGGGGGGGCAGGTCAGCCCCAGCATTTT.

Here the CDR3 DNA reads TGTGCCAGCAGCTTTACACAGACGCATGGCTACACCTTC. This encodes CASSFTQTHGYTF. This sequence joins TRBV5-5 and TRBJ1-2; D remains ambiguous. The CDR3 runs to 13 residues. V was trimmed by 2 bases and J by 6 bases, leaving 11 bases between them. The germline CDR1 and CDR2 sequences are SGHKS and YYEKEE (reference sequence).

The chain uses TRBV5-1 and TRBJ2-1, with 12 bases aligning to TRBD2. Trimming at V came to 1 base and at J to 4 bases, leaving 9 bases not matched to a gene. CDR1 and CDR2 from the germline V gene are SGHRS and YFSETQ. This CDR3 region has 18 residues. The CDR3 coding sequence is TGCGCCAGCAGCTTGACGTCTAGCGGGGGGGCCCTGTACAATGAGCAGTTCTTC. It translates to CASSLTSSGGALYNEQFF.

The chain links TRBV27 to TRBJ1-1; D possibly corresponds to TRBD1 (5 bases). The germline V gene encodes CDR1 MNHEY and CDR2 SMNVEV (reference sequence). The CDR3 contains 15 residues. The V and J ends lost 6 bases and 0 bases respectively, with 14 bases between them. The CDR3, as DNA: TGTGCCAGCAGCCCAGGGCTGGGATTGAACACTGAAGCTTTCTTT. Translation gives CASSPGLGLNTEAFF.

V usage is TRBV28 and J usage is TRBJ2-7; weak D call: TRBD1 (6 bases). The V and J ends lost 4 bases and 7 bases respectively, with 14 bases between them. Germline values: CDR1 MDHEN, CDR2 SYDVKM. This CDR3 region has 13 residues. CDR3 residues: CASSSPTGWEQYF. Here the CDR3 DNA reads TGTGCCAGCAGTTCACCGACAGGTTGGGAGCAGTACTTC.

This chain connects TRBV21-1 to TRBJ1-2; TRBD1 was called by the table and not checked on the DNA. TRBV21-1 has pseudogene status. The CDR3 consists of 17 residues. CDR3 in amino acids: CASSKRQGASPSYGYTF. The DNA of the CDR3 is TGTGCCAGCAGCAAAAGACAGGGGGCTAGCCCCTCCTATGGCTACACCTTC.

The rearrangement joins TRBV27 to TRBJ1-6; 10 bases agree with TRBD1. V dropped 3 bases and J dropped 7; count of bases not matched to a gene: 6. There are 16 residues in the CDR3. CDR1 and CDR2 (germline): MNHEY, SMNVEV (reference sequence). The chain's CDR3 is CASSLWTGGRNSPLHF. CDR3 nucleotide sequence: TGTGCCAGCAGTTTGTGGACAGGGGGAAGAAATTCACCCCTCCACTTT.

V usage is TRBV5-1 and J usage is TRBJ2-5; TRBD2 matches 9 bases. With V trimmed by 0 bases and J by 1 base, 4 bases remained unmatched. CDR1 is SGHRS, CDR2 YFSETQ, per germline. The CDR3 extends over 16 amino acids. The CDR3 protein is CASSLARGGLQETQYF. The CDR3 DNA is TGCGCCAGCAGCTTGGCGCGGGGGGGCCTCCAAGAGACCCAGTACTTC.

V is TRBV15 and J is TRBJ2-1, with 9 bases identical to TRBD2. CDR3 length: 15 amino acids. Trimming cost V 3 bases and J 0 bases; bases outside gene matches: 0. CDR1 and CDR2 (germline): LNHNV, YYDKDF (reference sequence). The CDR3 loop reads CATSRTSGSYNEQFF. CDR3 coding DNA: TGTGCCACCAGCAGGACTAGCGGCTCCTACAATGAGCAGTTCTTC.

The chain uses TRBV7-6 and TRBJ1-1; the D gene is possibly TRBD1 (5 bases). Germline lookup yields CDR1 SGHVS and CDR2 FNYEAQ. This CDR3 contains 14 residues. V lost 4 bases to trimming and J lost 0 bases, with 9 bases between them. The CDR3 loop is CASSSRGMNTEAFF. The CDR3 region has the DNA TGTGCCAGCAGCTCCCGGGGGATGAACACTGAAGCTTTCTTT. The entire variable domain, with the rest obtained from reference TRBV7-6 and TRBJ1-1, is as follows: GAGVSQSPRYKVTKRGQDVALRCDPISGHVSLYWYRQALGQGPEFLTYFNYEAQQDKSGLPNDRFSAERPEGSISTLTIQRTEQRDSAMYRCASSSRGMNTEAFFGQGTRLTVV.

This clone was seen once. The chain uses TRBV5-6 and TRBJ1-1; perhaps TRBD1 as D (6 bases). The CDR3 spans 14 residues. Germline V gene data show CDR1 as SGHDT and CDR2 as YYEEEE. Trimming removed 2 bases from V and 0 bases from J, with 8 bases in between. The CDR3 DNA reads as TGTGCCAGCAGCTTCACAGGGATGAACACTGAAGCTTTCTTT. Translated: CASSFTGMNTEAFF.

This sequence joins TRBV2 and TRBJ1-1, with unresolved D. CDR1 and CDR2 from the germline V gene are SNHLY and FYNNEI. Trimming stripped 8 bases from V and 0 bases from J, with 10 bases between. CDR3 length: 13 residues. CDR3 amino acids: CASLTGMNTEAFF. As DNA, the CDR3 is TGTGCCAGCCTTACCGGGATGAACACTGAAGCTTTCTTT.

The chain combines TRBV5-1 with TRBJ2-7; 9 bases are shared with TRBD2. Looked up from germline, CDR1 is SGHRS and CDR2 is YFSETQ. The CDR3 is made up of 15 amino acids. V gave up 0 bases and J gave up 2 bases; unmatched junction bases: 3. The DNA for the CDR3 is TGCGCCAGCAGCTTGGAGCTAGCGGGGACCTACGAGCAGTACTTC. It specifies CASSLELAGTYEQYF.

This chain joins TRBV2 and TRBJ2-3; 8 nucleotides match TRBD2. V trimming: 7 bases; J trimming: 3 bases; junction bases outside the gene matches: 6. CDR3 length equals 14 residues. CDR1 SNHLY and CDR2 FYNNEI come from the germline V gene. CDR3 sequence (DNA): TGTGCCAGCATGGGGCTAGCGGGTACAGATACGCAGTATTTT. Protein product: CASMGLAGTDTQYF.

The genes are TRBV30 and TRBJ2-5; 10 bases map to TRBD1. The CDR3 runs 15 residues. Germline V gene sequence: CDR1 GTSNPN, CDR2 SVGIG (reference sequence). V was pared by 3 bases and J by 4 bases, with 8 bases of the junction left unmatched. The CDR3 spells CAWSPGQGFRETQYF. The CDR3 DNA sequence: TGTGCCTGGAGCCCGGGACAGGGGTTCAGAGAGACCCAGTACTTC.

This clone was seen only once. The rearrangement uses TRBV28 and TRBJ1-1; the D is unclear. There are 14 residues in the CDR3. Per the germline V gene, CDR1 is MDHEN and CDR2 is SYDVKM. The V end was cut by 0 bases, the J end by 2 bases, with 7 bases between. CDR3 amino acids: CASSLWSHNTEAFF. The CDR3 DNA is TGTGCCAGCAGTTTATGGAGCCACAACACTGAAGCTTTCTTT.

The chain couples TRBV7-3 to TRBJ2-1; TRBD2 agrees at 7 bases. V trimming: 2 bases; J trimming: 7 bases; junction bases outside the gene matches: 2. CDR1 is SGHTA, CDR2 FQGTGA, per germline. The CDR3 consists of 13 residues. DNA for the CDR3: TGTGCCAGCAGCTTACTCGGGGGGAATGAGCAGTTCTTC. Its protein is CASSLLGGNEQFF.

V gene TRBV3-1 (or the pseudogene TRBV3-2) combines with J gene TRBJ1-4; 11 nucleotides align to TRBD1. This CDR3 is built from 16 residues. In germline, CDR1 is LGHDT, CDR2 YNNKEL (reference sequence). Trimming cost V 1 base and J 7 bases; bases outside gene matches: 5. The CDR3 nucleotides are TGTGCCAGCAGCCAAGGGTTTGGGACAGGGGGTGAAAAACTGTTTTTT. Its protein product is CASSQGFGTGGEKLFF.

In its sample, this clone was seen once. The V call is TRBV4-1, the J call TRBJ2-5; D is ambiguous. The germline V and J ends were trimmed by 2 bases and 8 bases, with 6 bases remaining between them. Looked up from germline, CDR1 is MGHRA and CDR2 is YSYEKL. The CDR3 is 11 residues long. The CDR3 bases are TGCGCCAGCAGCCAATCAGGAACCCAGTACTTC. It is translated as CASSQSGTQYF.

The chain links TRBV19 to TRBJ2-2; perhaps TRBD1 as D (6 bases). The CDR3 is made up of 14 amino acids. The germline V gene has CDR1 LNHDA and CDR2 SQIVND (reference sequence). Trimming cost V 8 bases and J 3 bases, with 13 bases left between them. The CDR3 DNA reads TGTGCCAGTGGGGAACACAGGGACACCGGGGAGCTGTTTTTT. This encodes CASGEHRDTGELFF.